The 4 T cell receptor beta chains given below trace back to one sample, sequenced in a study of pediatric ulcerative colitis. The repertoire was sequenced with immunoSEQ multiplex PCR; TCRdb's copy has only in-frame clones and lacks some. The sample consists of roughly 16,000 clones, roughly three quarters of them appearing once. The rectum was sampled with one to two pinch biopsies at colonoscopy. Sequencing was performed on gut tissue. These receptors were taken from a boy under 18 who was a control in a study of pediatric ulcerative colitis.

The CDR3 loop reads CASSLAQTGGETQYF. The CDR3 DNA sequence: TGCGCCAGCAGCTTGGCACAGACGGGGGGGGAGACCCAGTACTTC. The gene calls are TRBV5-1 and TRBJ2-5; 8 bases align to TRBD2. Germline values: CDR1 SGHRS, CDR2 YFSETQ. V was clipped by 0 bases and J by 5 bases; unmatched bases: 6. The CDR3 runs 15 residues.

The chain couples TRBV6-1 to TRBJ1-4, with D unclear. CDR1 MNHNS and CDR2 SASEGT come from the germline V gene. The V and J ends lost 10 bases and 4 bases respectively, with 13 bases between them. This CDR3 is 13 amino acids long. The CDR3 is CATVGIDNEKLFF. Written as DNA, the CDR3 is TGTGCCACTGTAGGGATAGATAATGAAAAACTGTTTTTT.

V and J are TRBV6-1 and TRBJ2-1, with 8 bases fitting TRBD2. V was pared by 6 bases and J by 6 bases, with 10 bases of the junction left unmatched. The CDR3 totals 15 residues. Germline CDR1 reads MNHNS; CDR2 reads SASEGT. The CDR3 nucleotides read TGTGCCAGCAGCCCTCTCGTGAGCGGGAGCAATGAGCAGTTCTTC. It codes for CASSPLVSGSNEQFF.

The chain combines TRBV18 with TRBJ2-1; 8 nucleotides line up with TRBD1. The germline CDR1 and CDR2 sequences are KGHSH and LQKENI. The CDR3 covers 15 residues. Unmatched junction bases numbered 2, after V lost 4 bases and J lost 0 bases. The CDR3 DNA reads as TGTGCCAGCTCACTCGGGACAGGCTCCTACAATGAGCAGTTCTTC. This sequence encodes CASSLGTGSYNEQFF.